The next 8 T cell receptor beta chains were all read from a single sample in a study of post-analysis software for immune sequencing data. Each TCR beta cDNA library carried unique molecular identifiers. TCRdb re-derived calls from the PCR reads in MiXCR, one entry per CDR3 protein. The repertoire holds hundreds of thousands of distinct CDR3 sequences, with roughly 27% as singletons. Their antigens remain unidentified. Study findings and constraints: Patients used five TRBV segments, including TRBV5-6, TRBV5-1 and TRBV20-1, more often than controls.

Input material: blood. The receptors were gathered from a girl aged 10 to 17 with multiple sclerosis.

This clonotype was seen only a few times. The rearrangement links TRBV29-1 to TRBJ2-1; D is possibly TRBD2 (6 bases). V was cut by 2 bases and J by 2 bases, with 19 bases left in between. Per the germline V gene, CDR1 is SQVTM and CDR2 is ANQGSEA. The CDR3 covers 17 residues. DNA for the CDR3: TGCAGCGTTGAAACGATAGGGACTCTTCCCCCCTACAATGAGCAGTTCTTC. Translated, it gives CSVETIGTLPPYNEQFF.

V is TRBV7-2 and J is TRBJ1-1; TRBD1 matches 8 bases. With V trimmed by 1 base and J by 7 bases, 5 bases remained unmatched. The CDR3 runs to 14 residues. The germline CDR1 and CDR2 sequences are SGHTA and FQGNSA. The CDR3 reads CASSLGAGGYEAFF. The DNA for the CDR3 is TGTGCCAGCAGCTTAGGAGCAGGGGGCTATGAAGCTTTCTTT.

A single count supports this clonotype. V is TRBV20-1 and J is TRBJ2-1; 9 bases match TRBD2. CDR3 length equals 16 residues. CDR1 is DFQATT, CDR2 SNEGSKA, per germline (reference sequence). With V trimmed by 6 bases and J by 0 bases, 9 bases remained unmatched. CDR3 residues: CSAENLAGSSYNEQFF. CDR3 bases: TGCAGTGCAGAAAATCTAGCGGGGTCCTCCTACAATGAGCAGTTCTTC.

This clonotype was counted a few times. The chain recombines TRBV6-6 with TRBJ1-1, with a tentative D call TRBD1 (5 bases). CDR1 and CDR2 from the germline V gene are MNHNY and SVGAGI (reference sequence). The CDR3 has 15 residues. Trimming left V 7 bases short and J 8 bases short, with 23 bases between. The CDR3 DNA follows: TGTGCCAGCACCCCTGCCCGGGACCTCACCGGGGAAGCTTTCTTT. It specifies CASTPARDLTGEAFF.

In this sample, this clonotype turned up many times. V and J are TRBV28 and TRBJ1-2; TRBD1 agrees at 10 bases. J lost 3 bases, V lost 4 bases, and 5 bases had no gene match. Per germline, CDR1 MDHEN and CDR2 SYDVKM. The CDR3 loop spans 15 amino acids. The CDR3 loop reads CASSSGTGDHYGYTF. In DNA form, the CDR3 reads TGTGCCAGCAGTTCCGGGACAGGGGATCACTATGGCTACACCTTC.

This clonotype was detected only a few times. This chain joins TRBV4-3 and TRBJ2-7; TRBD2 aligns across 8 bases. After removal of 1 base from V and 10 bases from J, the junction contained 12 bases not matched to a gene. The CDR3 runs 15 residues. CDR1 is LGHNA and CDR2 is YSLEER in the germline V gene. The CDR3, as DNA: TGCGCCAGCAGCCAAGTTGTCGGGACTAGAGGACAACAGTACTTC. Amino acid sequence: CASSQVVGTRGQQYF.

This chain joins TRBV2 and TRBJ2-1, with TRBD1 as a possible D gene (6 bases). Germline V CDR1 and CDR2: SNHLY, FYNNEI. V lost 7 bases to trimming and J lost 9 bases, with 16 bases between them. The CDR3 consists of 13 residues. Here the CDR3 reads CASMVQGVGEQFF. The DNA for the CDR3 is TGTGCCAGCATGGTACAGGGAGTCGGTGAGCAGTTCTTC. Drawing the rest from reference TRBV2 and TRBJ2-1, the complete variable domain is EPEVTQTPSHQVTQMGQEVILRCVPISNHLYFYWYRQILGQKVEFLVSFYNNEISEKSEIFDDQFSVERPDGSNFTLKIRSTKLEDSAMYFCASMVQGVGEQFFGPGTRLTVL.

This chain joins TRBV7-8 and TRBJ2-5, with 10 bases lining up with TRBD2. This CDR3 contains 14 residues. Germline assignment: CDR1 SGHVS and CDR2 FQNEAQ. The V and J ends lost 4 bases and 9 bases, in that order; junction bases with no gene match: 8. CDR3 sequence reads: CASSSLAGGIPQYF. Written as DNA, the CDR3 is TGTGCCAGCAGCTCCTTAGCGGGAGGAATACCCCAGTACTTC.